This T cell receptor (beta chain) was observed in a study of shared clonotypes between healthy human individuals (dated by TCRdb to the early 2020s). In the study overall: The cohort comprised a couple of women and three men aged 18 to 49 years. For each donor, CD4 naive and CD4 memory were each given three plates, CD8 naive was given two plates, and CD8 memory was given one plate. To estimate repertoire size and how much clonotypes are shared between individuals, the study performed deep sequencing of blood TCR repertoires from roughly five healthy adults. Different laboratories and diverse techniques were used to prepare libraries and sequence TCR repertoires, to increase sequencing depth and limit assay-specific biases. Per donor, leukapheresis produced somewhere between about 0.85 and 9.5 billion PBMCs. Results the study describes overall, beyond this receptor: Larger estimated clonotype richness was generally found for naive subsets than for memory subsets. Because the study included only a small number of donors, the genetic and exposure-history diversity represented was limited. Rarefaction of sorted-subset datasets indicated incomplete sequencing despite the large sequencing depth. Sharing across several donors was observed for roughly 5% of naive CD4, over 3% of naive CD8, roughly 2.4% of memory CD4, and roughly 0.43% of memory CD8 clonotypes. Only blood was sampled, and tissue TCR repertoires likely differ from those in blood. Compared with non-shared clonotypes, the clonotypes found in all four sorted-subset donors had higher generation probabilities. Pairwise subsampling led to the expectation that sequencing depth would affect the degree of clonotype sharing among donors.

Using the deep immunoSEQ assay, TCR CDR3 regions were amplified from genomic DNA by multiplex PCR. Extracted genomic DNA from each cell subset was spread evenly across all wells of several immunoSEQ 96-well plates, with each plate serving as a replicate. For sorted subsets, each replicate PCR was loaded with roughly 0.2 ug genomic DNA, equivalent to about 30,000 T cell genomes. The purified libraries were quantified using a Qubit 3.0 fluorometer, sized with a Bioanalyzer 2100, and then quantified again using the KAPA Library Quantification kit. Every immunoSEQ 96-well plate was sequenced on a separate single-read 150-cycle Illumina NextSeq 550 flow cell. As for the original processing: Because the immunoSEQ output included only junctional sequences and no quality scores, the filtering could not be the same as the filtering used for full-length reads. To assign V/J genes and CDR3, sequences were annotated using PyIR, a Python wrapper for IgBLAST v1.9, with IMGT germline references. Reads were removed for weak V/J assignments (E-value above 1e-6), missing CDR3, stop codons, out-of-frame junctions, or ambiguous translated residues. V3J clonotypes were defined as sequences sharing an identical inferred V gene, J gene, and CDR3 amino acid sequence. The percentage overlap between two repertoires was calculated by dividing the number of shared unique clonotypes by the size of the smaller repertoire. Richness of each repertoire was evaluated using RTK rarefaction, the Chao1 estimator, and Recon v2.1 estimates of unobserved clonotypes. OLGA was used to compute generation probabilities for all TCRbeta clonotypes that the gDNA method yielded from four donors. The table comes from immuneACCESS by way of TCRdb, which keeps in-frame sequences with V and J called. Part of the clones is missing from these tables; in studies checked, under half for an unresolved V gene and the rest for unknown reasons. Clone size and V and J calls were adopted from that table, with D and trimming inferred from the DNA. Recorded for this sample are roughly 650,000 clones; approximately 96% of them occurred a single time. The ten largest clones add up to roughly 0.1% of the sample.

The V end gives up 5 bases and the J end 4 bases, leaving 5 bases in the junction not matched to a gene. Including the terminal cysteine and phenylalanine, the CDR3 comprises 15 residues. CDR3 DNA is the only sequence kept; it has 45 bases, read in frame from the first base. Sequences SEHNR (CDR1) and FQNEAQ (CDR2) are obtained from the germline V gene (reference sequence). Points on this clone: Its antigen is still unknown. There are no base qualities to consult, and no much larger clone falls within one base. The sample contains more than one DNA sequence encoding this CDR3.

CD8 naive samples were CD45RO-negative cells positively selected for CCR7, giving a CD45RA+CCR7+ population that excluded TemRA cells. The donors were healthy, HIV-negative adults with no recently reported acute infections or vaccinations. All donors were Caucasian adults living in Nashville, Tennessee, USA. Blood was collected by leukapheresis, and PBMCs were isolated by Ficoll-Histopaque density gradient centrifugation and then cryopreserved in liquid nitrogen vapor phase. Purity and quantity of every magnetically sorted T cell population were checked by analytical flow cytometry. From each sorted fraction, genomic DNA was isolated and quantified by UV absorbance on a Nanodrop 2000c.

The clonotype originates from a woman younger than 45 in good health. The chain uses TRBV7-9 and TRBJ2-2; 9 bases in the middle match TRBD2. The sequencing input was naive CD8+ T cells sorted from blood. The meaning of the sample's cell subset or site label: CD45RA+CCR7+. The sequenced DNA: TGTGCCAGCAGCCAGACTAGCGGTGTCACCGGGGAGCTGTTTTTT. Protein translation: CASSQTSGVTGELFF.